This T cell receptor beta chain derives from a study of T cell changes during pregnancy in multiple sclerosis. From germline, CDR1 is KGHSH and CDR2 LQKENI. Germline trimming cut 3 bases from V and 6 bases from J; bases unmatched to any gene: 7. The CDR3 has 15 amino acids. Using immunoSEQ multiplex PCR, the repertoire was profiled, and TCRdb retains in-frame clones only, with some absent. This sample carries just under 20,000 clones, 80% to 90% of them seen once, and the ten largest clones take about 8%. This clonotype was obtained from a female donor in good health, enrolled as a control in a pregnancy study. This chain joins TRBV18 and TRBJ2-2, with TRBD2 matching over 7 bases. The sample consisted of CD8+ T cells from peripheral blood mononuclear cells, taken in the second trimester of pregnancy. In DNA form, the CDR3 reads TGTGCCAGCTCACCGCGGAGCGGGACGCCCGGGGAGCTGTTTTTT. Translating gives CASSPRSGTPGELFF.